Listed here is a single T cell receptor (beta chain). This clonotype was detected many times. Its recognized antigen is unknown. Base qualities are not at hand, and no much larger clone is one base apart. The data stem from a study of T cell repertoires in cytomegalovirus infection (dated by TCRdb to about 2019). Looking at the study overall: Donor HLA type was relevant to the analysis, because carriage of CMV infection together with the matching HLA type was indicated by public TCR beta signatures. Study-wide findings and limitations: In the ex vivo response, HLA-C-restricted CMV-specific TCR beta clonotypes were dominant, and in two of eight donors the single most frequent clonotype came from this HLA-C-restricted group. In both this cohort and an independent cohort of a few hundred donors, the cumulative frequency of public TCR beta family members distinguished carriers of CMV infection plus the relevant HLA type.

CDR3 length: 18 amino acids, cysteine to phenylalanine. Only CDR3 DNA is held: 54 bases, read in frame from base 1. The CDR1 and CDR2 encoded by the germline V gene are SGHAT and FQNNGV. Unmatched junction bases come to 12, with V trimmed by 5 bases and J by 0 bases. The run used an Illumina HiSeq 1500. TCRdb reran the public reads through fastp at Q25 and MiXCR, keeping productive beta chains. Rows with a matching CDR3 protein are joined into one entry that keeps the most common DNA and genes. The sample table lists 150,000 to 200,000 distinct CDR3 sequences, 25% to 30% of them with a count of one. The ten largest account for roughly 29% of the sample.

The sample comprised PBMCs. This receptor was obtained from a human donor in good health (CMV status not recorded). Some clones in this sample may be carry-over from other donors' samples. The rearrangement combines TRBV11-2 with TRBJ1-4; TRBD1 lines up with 7 middle nucleotides. The DNA is as follows: TGTGCCAGCAGCCATTACAGGGGATTGAGTGCAACTAATGAAAAACTGTTTTTT. This yields the protein CASSHYRGLSATNEKLFF.